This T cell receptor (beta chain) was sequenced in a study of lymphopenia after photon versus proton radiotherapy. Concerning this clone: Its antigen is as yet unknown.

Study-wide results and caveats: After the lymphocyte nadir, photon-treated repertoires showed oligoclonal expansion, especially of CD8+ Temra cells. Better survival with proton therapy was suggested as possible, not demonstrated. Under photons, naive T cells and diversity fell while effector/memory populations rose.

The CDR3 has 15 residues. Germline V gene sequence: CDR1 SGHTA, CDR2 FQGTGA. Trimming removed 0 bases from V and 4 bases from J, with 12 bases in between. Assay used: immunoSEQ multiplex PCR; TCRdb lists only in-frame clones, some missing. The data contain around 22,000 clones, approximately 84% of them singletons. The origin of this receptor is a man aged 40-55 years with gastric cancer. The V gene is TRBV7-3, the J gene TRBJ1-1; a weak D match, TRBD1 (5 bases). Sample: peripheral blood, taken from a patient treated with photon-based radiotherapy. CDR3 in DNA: TGTGCCAGCAGCTTAACGGCGGGGCCGGGCACTGAAGCTTTCTTT. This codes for CASSLTAGPGTEAFF.